The clone carrying this T cell receptor (beta chain) showed up just a few times. No antigen is known for it. cDNA carried unique molecular identifiers, and a universal primer site was added by template switching. MiXCR, run by TCRdb on the 5' RACE reads, gives a single entry per CDR3 protein. The sample lists more than 1.5 million distinct CDR3 sequences, roughly a third occurring once. The record originates from a study of identical twins. Study observations and caveats: The models systematically underestimated how much out-of-frame TCR alpha was shared in monozygotic twins.

The length of the CDR3 is 15 residues. The V and J ends lost 3 bases and 0 bases, in that order; junction bases with no gene match: 2. The germline CDR1 and CDR2 sequences are DFQATT and SNEGSKA (reference sequence). The TCR was taken from a newborn girl in good health. The chain combines TRBV20-1 with TRBJ2-3, with 11 nucleotides matching TRBD2. The sequencing sample was made of cord blood. CDR3 amino acids: CSARGLAESTDTQYF. CDR3 nucleotides: TGCAGTGCTAGGGGACTAGCGGAGAGCACAGATACGCAGTATTTT.